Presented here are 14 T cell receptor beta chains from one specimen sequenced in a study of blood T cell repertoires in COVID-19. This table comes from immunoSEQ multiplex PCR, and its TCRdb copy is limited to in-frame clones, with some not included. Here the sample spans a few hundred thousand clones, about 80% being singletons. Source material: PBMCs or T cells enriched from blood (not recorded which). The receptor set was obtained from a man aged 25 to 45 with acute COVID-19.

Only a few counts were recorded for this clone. The CDR3 DNA sequence: TGTGCCACCAGCGCCGGAGGAAGCTCCTACGAGCAGTACGTC. This encodes CATSAGGSSYEQYV. The chain carries TRBV15 and TRBJ2-7; TRBD2 might be the D (5 bases). Between the trimmed V and J ends, which lost 5 bases and 0 bases, there was a span of 11 bases. This CDR3 contains 14 residues. Germline lookup yields CDR1 LNHNV and CDR2 YYDKDF (reference sequence).

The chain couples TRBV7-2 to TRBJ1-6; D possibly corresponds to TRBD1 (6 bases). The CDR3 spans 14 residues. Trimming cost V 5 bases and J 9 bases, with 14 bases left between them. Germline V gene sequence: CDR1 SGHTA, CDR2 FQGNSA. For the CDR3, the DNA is TGTGCCAGCAGCCCTGACGGACAGTTTTCACCCCTCCACTTT. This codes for CASSPDGQFSPLHF.

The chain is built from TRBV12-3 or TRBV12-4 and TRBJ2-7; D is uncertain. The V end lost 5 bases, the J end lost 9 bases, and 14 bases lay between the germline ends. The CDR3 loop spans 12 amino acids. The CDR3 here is CASSPDMSRQYV. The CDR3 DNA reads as TGTGCCAGCAGTCCCGACATGTCGCGGCAGTACGTC.

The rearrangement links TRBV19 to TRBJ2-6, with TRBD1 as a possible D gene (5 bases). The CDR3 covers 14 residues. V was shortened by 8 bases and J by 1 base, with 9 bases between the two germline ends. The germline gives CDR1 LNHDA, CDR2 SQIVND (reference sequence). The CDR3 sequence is CASGSGSGANVLTF. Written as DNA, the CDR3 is TGTGCCAGTGGCTCAGGGTCTGGGGCCAACGTCCTGACTTTC.

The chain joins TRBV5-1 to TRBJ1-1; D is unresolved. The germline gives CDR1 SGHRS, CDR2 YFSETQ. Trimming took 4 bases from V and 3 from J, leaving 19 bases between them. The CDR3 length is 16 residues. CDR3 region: CASSPREILVHTEAFF. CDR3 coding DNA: TGCGCCAGCAGCCCACGGGAGATTCTCGTCCACACTGAAGCTTTCTTT.

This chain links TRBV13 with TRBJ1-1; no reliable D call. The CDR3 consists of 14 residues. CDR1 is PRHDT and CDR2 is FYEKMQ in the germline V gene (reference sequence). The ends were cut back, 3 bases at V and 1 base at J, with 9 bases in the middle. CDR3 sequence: CASSLPLRNTEAFF. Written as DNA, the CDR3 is TGTGCCAGCAGCTTGCCCCTACGGAACACTGAAGCTTTCTTT.

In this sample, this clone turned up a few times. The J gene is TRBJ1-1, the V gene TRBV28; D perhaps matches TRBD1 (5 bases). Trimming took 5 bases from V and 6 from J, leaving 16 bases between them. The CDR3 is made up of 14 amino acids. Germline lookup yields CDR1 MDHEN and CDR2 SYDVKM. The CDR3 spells CASSLQGGLSEAFF. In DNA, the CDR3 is TGTGCCAGCAGTCTCCAGGGTGGGTTATCTGAAGCTTTCTTT.

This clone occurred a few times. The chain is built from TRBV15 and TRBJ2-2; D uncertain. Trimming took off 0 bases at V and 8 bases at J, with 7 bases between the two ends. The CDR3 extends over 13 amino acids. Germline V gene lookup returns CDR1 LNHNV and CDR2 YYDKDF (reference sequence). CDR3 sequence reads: CATSRDKPGELFF. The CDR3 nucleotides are TGTGCCACCAGCAGAGATAAGCCGGGGGAGCTGTTTTTT.

The CDR3 here is CATSDPPDTEAFF. DNA of the CDR3: TGTGCCACCAGTGATCCTCCCGACACTGAAGCTTTCTTT. This rearrangement joins TRBV24-1 to TRBJ1-1, with D unclear. CDR1 KGHDR and CDR2 SFDVKD come from the germline V gene. The CDR3 runs to 13 residues. The V end was cut by 3 bases, the J end by 3 bases, with 7 bases between.

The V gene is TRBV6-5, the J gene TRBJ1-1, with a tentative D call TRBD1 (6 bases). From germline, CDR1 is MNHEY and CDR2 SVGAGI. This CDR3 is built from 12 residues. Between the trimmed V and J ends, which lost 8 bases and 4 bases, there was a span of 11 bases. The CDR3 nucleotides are TGTGCCAGCGGAAACAGGGCCACTGAAGCTTTCTTT. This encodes CASGNRATEAFF.

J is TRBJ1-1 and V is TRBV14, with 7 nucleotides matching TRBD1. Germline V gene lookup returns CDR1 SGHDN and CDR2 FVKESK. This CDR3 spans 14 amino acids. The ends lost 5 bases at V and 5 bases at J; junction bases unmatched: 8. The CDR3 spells CASSEVTGETEAFF. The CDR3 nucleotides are TGTGCCAGCAGCGAAGTCACAGGGGAAACTGAAGCTTTCTTT.

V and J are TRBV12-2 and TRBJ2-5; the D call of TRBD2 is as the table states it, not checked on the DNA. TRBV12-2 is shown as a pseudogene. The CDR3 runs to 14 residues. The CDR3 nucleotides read TGTGCAAGTCGCTTCGGGAGGTCGGGAGAGACCCAGTACTTC. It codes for CASRFGRSGETQYF.

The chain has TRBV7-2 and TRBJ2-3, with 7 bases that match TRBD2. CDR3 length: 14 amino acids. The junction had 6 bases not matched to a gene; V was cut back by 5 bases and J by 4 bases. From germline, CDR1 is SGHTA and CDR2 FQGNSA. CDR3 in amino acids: CASSPGLSADTQYF. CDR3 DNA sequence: TGTGCCAGCAGCCCGGGACTATCCGCAGATACGCAGTATTTT.

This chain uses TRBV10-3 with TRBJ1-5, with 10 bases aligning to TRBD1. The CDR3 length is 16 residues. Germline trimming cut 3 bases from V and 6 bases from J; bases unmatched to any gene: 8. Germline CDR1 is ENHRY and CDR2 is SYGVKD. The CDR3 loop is CAISEGVRDRGQPQHF. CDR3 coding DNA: TGTGCCATCAGTGAAGGAGTAAGGGACAGGGGTCAGCCCCAGCATTTT.